A selection of T cell receptor beta chains follows, all from one sample in a study of technical replicates of blood from four donors. Some clones are missing from TCRdb's copy, which holds only in-frame ones; the method was immunoSEQ multiplex PCR. The sample includes 100,000 or so clones, 95% to 97% of them seen just once. The sequencing input was T cells isolated from PBMCs. These receptors were taken from a human donor in good health. Each CDR3 is given with its conserved first and last residue. A D gene is named only where the DNA matches it firmly. The size of a clone is reported for some rows only, either as once, few or many, or as a class for expanded clones.

CDR3 protein,CDR3 DNA,J gene,V gene,D gene,clone size
CASSLSPGINEKLFF,TGTGCCAGCAGTTTATCTCCAGGGATTAATGAAAAACTGTTTTTT,TRBJ1-4,TRBV27,-,-
CASSPGTSFEQYF,TGTGCCAGCAGTCCGGGGACTAGCTTCGAGCAGTACTTC,TRBJ2-7,TRBV27,TRBD2,-
CASSQDLLAGGRNEQFF,TGCGCCAGCAGCCAAGATCTACTAGCGGGAGGACGGAATGAGCAGTTCTTC,TRBJ2-1,TRBV4-3,TRBD2,-
CASSSFAYRAGGNQPQHF,TGTGCCAGCAGCTCCTTTGCTTACAGGGCAGGGGGAAATCAGCCCCAGCATTTT,TRBJ1-5,TRBV5-5,TRBD1,-
CAWAAQGARWQPQHF,TGTGCCTGGGCTGCCCAGGGGGCTAGGTGGCAGCCCCAGCATTTT,TRBJ1-5,TRBV30,TRBD1,once
CTSSLERVVLKEQFF,TGCACCAGCAGCCTCGAGCGGGTGGTACTGAAGGAGCAGTTCTTC,TRBJ2-1,TRBV1,-,-
CASSYPSDKGETQYF,TGTGCCAGCAGTTATCCTAGCGACAAAGGGGAGACCCAGTACTTC,TRBJ2-5,TRBV6-5,-,-
CASSLQGSYNEQFF,TGCGCCAGCAGCTTGCAGGGTTCCTACAATGAGCAGTTCTTC,TRBJ2-1,TRBV5-1,-,once
CASSKMEVGEEITDTQYF,TGTGCCAGCAGCAAAATGGAGGTAGGAGAGGAGATCACAGATACGCAGTATTTT,TRBJ2-3,TRBV21-1,-,-
CASRLLALEGHEQYF,TGTGCCAGCAGGCTACTAGCACTCGAGGGGCACGAGCAGTACTTC,TRBJ2-7,TRBV2,-,-
CASSLAGGPGEQFF,TGTGCCAGCAGTTTAGCGGGAGGGCCGGGTGAGCAGTTCTTC,TRBJ2-1,TRBV28,TRBD2,-
CVRSSSPAGSGANVLTF,TGTGTCAGAAGCTCCTCCCCCGCGGGCTCTGGGGCCAACGTCCTGACTTTC,TRBJ2-6,TRBV7-5,-,-
CAWFGLEGTGGPRPQETQYF,TGTGCCTGGTTCGGTCTGGAGGGAACGGGAGGGCCTAGGCCCCAAGAGACCCAGTACTTC,TRBJ2-5,TRBV30,TRBD2,-
CASTAGTGGYEQFF,TGTGCCAGCACCGCTGGGACAGGGGGCTATGAGCAGTTCTTC,TRBJ2-1,TRBV6-5,TRBD1,-
CASRRQGRNTEAFF,TGTGCCAGCAGAAGGCAGGGGCGGAACACTGAAGCTTTCTTT,TRBJ1-1,TRBV6-6,-,-
CASSLRQMNTEAFF,TGTGCCAGCAGCCTCCGACAGATGAACACTGAAGCTTTCTTT,TRBJ1-1,TRBV13,-,-
CASSVGGFSYEQYF,TGTGCCAGCAGCGTAGGAGGGTTCTCCTACGAGCAGTACTTC,TRBJ2-7,TRBV5-4,-,-
CASSMQGGSNQPQHF,TGTGCCAGTAGTATGCAGGGCGGAAGCAATCAGCCCCAGCATTTT,TRBJ1-5,TRBV19,-,-
CASSLLAGATYEQYF,TGCGCCAGCAGCTTACTAGCGGGGGCAACCTACGAGCAGTACTTC,TRBJ2-7,TRBV5-1,TRBD2,once
CASWYRGNEKLFF,TGTGCCTCCTGGTACAGGGGTAATGAAAAACTGTTTTTT,TRBJ1-4,TRBV30,TRBD1,-
CASSHRTSGDADTQYF,TGTGCCAGCAGCCATCGGACTAGCGGAGACGCAGATACGCAGTATTTT,TRBJ2-3,TRBV7-9,TRBD2,-
CASRPPDSGNQPQHF,TGTGCCAGCAGACCCCCGGACAGTGGCAATCAGCCCCAGCATTTT,TRBJ1-5,TRBV28,-,-
CASSLGRFPRDSSYEQYF,TGTGCCAGCAGCTTAGGTCGTTTTCCTAGGGACAGTTCCTACGAGCAGTACTTC,TRBJ2-7,TRBV11-1,TRBD1,-
CAWSPRGLGNIQYF,TGTGCCTGGAGTCCCAGGGGGCTTGGAAACATTCAGTACTTC,TRBJ2-4,TRBV30,TRBD1,-
CASSRRDRDWEQYF,TGTGCCAGCAGCCGTAGGGACAGGGATTGGGAGCAGTACTTC,TRBJ2-7,TRBV7-8,TRBD1,-
CASSLGQAEKLFF,TGTGCCAGCAGCCTGGGGCAGGCTGAAAAACTGTTTTTT,TRBJ1-4,TRBV11-2,-,-
CASSIPGQGSNEQFF,TGTGCCAGTAGTATACCGGGACAGGGGTCCAATGAGCAGTTCTTC,TRBJ2-1,TRBV19,TRBD1,-
CASGLVTAQQYF,TGTGCTAGTGGTTTGGTGACAGCTCAGCAGTACTTC,TRBJ2-7,TRBV12-5,-,-
CASSPQQAGYSGNTIYF,TGTGCCAGCAGCCCCCAACAAGCGGGATACTCTGGAAACACCATATATTTT,TRBJ1-3,TRBV4-2,-,-
CARSELSTDTQYF,TGTGCCAGAAGCGAGCTAAGCACAGATACGCAGTATTTT,TRBJ2-3,TRBV5-3,-,-
CAISESDTEAFF,TGTGCCATCAGTGAATCAGACACTGAAGCTTTCTTT,TRBJ1-1,TRBV10-3,-,-
CASSIGDSRDTYGYTF,TGTGCCAGTAGTATAGGAGACAGCCGGGACACCTATGGCTACACCTTC,TRBJ1-2,TRBV19,-,-
CASSLIAGGYEQYF,TGTGCCAGCAGCTTAATAGCGGGGGGCTACGAGCAGTACTTC,TRBJ2-7,TRBV11-2,TRBD2,-
CAWSTDRGQTQYF,TGTGCCTGGAGTACAGACAGGGGCCAGACCCAGTACTTC,TRBJ2-5,TRBV30,TRBD1,-
CASSSGLAGGFGTDTQYF,TGTGCCAGCAGCTCCGGACTAGCGGGAGGGTTCGGCACAGATACGCAGTATTTT,TRBJ2-3,TRBV7-9,TRBD2,-
CASSETRGADTQYF,TGTGCCAGCAGTGAAACGCGGGGGGCAGATACGCAGTATTTT,TRBJ2-3,TRBV25-1,TRBD2,-